This T cell receptor (beta chain) was documented in a study of blood T cell repertoires in COVID-19 (dated by TCRdb to the early 2020s). Describing the broader study: Samples covering the acute and convalescent phases of COVID-19 were provided by collaborators in the United States, Italy and Spain. The prospective study material was composed of cDNA or gDNA derived from T cells, B-cell-depleted T cells, or PBMCs. Subjects who had been exposed to COVID-19, were actively infected with it, or had recovered from it provided the deeply sampled blood TCRbeta repertoires that made up the dataset. The repertoires were released in a freely available public database meant as a resource for research on the immune response to SARS-CoV-2. The samples were drawn from two sources: the first 160 participants of the ongoing ImmuneRACE study, and 950 to 1,500 subjects contributed by 6 global collaborators. Nearly every sample came with metadata listing a de-identified subject ID, COVID-19 status, age in years and sex. Where available, HLA class I and class II types were obtained from metadata supplied by the sample provider rather than from assay-based typing.

Summary of the overall study and its limitations: How much clinical and demographic metadata was included differed by source and by participant, and the metadata was provided uncurated.

V was cut back by 5 bases and J by 0 bases, leaving a gap of 5 bases between them. As encoded in the germline V gene, CDR1 is MNHEY while CDR2 is SVGEGT. The CDR3 runs 13 residues from the cysteine to the phenylalanine. Only CDR3 DNA remains: 39 bases, in frame from the first base. As for this clone: The clone's antigen remains unknown. Base quality data are lacking; no much larger clone is found one base away.

Collaborating institutions collected whole blood in K2EDTA tubes following their own protocols. Collaborator samples were shipped for TCRbeta analysis as frozen whole blood, isolated PBMCs, or DNA extracted from either sample type. TCRbeta CDR3 regions were amplified from genomic DNA using the immunoSEQ Assay, a bias-controlled multiplex PCR. On the authors' methods: Within the assay, amplification of reference gene primers was used to estimate how many nucleated cells each sample contained. To quantify the absolute abundance of each unique TCRbeta CDR3 rearrangement, sequence reads were collapsed and filtered. For each sample, productive Simpson clonality was calculated as the square root of Simpson's diversity index over productive rearrangements. The immuneACCESS repertoire file appears here via TCRdb, limited to in-frame rearrangements. These files lack a portion of the clones; in checked studies, under half of the deficit traces to unresolved V genes, and the cause of the others is not known. That table furnishes V, J and clone size, whereas the DNA furnished D and trimming. In all, the sample holds over 80,000 clones, and around 87% of those were seen once. The ten largest clones take up just under 20% of the sample.

The clonotype was recovered from a human donor in a cohort sampled during active COVID-19. What was sequenced was peripheral blood. The chain is assembled from TRBV6-2 or TRBV6-3 and TRBJ2-1, with no confidently assigned D gene. For the CDR3, the sequence is CASSPLSYNEQFF. Read as DNA, the sequence is TGTGCCAGCAGTCCCCTCTCCTACAATGAGCAGTTCTTC.